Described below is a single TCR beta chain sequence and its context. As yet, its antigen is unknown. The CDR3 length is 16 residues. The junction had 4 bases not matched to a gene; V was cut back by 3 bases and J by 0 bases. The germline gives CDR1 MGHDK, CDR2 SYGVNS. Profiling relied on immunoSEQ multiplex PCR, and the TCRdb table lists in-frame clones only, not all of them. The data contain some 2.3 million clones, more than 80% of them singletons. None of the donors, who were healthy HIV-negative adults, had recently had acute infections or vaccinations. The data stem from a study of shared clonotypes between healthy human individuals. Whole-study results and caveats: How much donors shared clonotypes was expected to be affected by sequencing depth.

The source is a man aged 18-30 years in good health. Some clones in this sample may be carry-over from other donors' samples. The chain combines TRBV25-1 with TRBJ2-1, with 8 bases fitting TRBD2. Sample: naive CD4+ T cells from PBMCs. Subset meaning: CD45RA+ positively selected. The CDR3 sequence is CASSDSGGSSYNEQFF. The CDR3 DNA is TGTGCCAGCAGTGACAGCGGGGGAAGCTCCTACAATGAGCAGTTCTTC. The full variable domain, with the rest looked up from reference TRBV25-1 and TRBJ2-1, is EADIYQTPRYLVIGTGKKITLECSQTMGHDKMYWYQQDPGMELHLIHYSYGVNSTEKGDLSSESTVSRIRTEHFPLTLESARPSHTSQYLCASSDSGGSSYNEQFFGPGTRLTVL.